The following is a T cell receptor (beta chain) sequence with its context. The table lists this clonotype with a few counts. The target of this receptor is not known. Base qualities are not at hand, and no much larger clone is one base apart. The sample is drawn from a study of response to subunit inactivated influenza vaccine listed by TCRdb under 2018. With regard to the full study: To follow how T cells responded to a trivalent subunit inactivated influenza vaccine, the researchers relied on deep quantitative profiling of the T cell receptor repertoire. The study at large found these results: The authors proposed that each seasonal influenza vaccination may bring in only a limited number of new T cells.

From the cysteine through the phenylalanine, the CDR3 covers 13 amino acids. The only DNA kept is the CDR3, 39 bases in frame from the first base. From a lookup of the germline V gene, CDR1 and CDR2 are SQVTM and ANQGSEA. V sheds 6 bases and J sheds 2 bases, leaving 8 bases between their ends. Preparation of the library involved RT-PCR. The sequencer was an Illumina HiSeq 2500. TCRdb reworked the public reads: Q25 trimming with fastp, MiXCR clone assembly, productive beta chains retained. CDR3 protein duplicates are merged, each entry listing the most common genes and DNA. The sample table records about 500,000 distinct CDR3 sequences; 16% of these occur just once. The top ten clones comprise less than 4% of the sample.

In this chain, TRBV29-1 is recombined with TRBJ2-6; TRBD1 is perhaps the D gene, given 6 matching bases. Here the sequenced sample was CD4+ T cells sorted from PBMCs, taken 23 months after vaccination. The TCR originated in a man between 50 and 69 years old who received an inactivated influenza vaccine. Donor details come from another sample of the same person, matched by shared clones. The CDR3: CSVYRAGANVLTF. The nucleotide sequence is given as TGCAGCGTCTACAGGGCTGGGGCCAACGTCCTGACTTTC.